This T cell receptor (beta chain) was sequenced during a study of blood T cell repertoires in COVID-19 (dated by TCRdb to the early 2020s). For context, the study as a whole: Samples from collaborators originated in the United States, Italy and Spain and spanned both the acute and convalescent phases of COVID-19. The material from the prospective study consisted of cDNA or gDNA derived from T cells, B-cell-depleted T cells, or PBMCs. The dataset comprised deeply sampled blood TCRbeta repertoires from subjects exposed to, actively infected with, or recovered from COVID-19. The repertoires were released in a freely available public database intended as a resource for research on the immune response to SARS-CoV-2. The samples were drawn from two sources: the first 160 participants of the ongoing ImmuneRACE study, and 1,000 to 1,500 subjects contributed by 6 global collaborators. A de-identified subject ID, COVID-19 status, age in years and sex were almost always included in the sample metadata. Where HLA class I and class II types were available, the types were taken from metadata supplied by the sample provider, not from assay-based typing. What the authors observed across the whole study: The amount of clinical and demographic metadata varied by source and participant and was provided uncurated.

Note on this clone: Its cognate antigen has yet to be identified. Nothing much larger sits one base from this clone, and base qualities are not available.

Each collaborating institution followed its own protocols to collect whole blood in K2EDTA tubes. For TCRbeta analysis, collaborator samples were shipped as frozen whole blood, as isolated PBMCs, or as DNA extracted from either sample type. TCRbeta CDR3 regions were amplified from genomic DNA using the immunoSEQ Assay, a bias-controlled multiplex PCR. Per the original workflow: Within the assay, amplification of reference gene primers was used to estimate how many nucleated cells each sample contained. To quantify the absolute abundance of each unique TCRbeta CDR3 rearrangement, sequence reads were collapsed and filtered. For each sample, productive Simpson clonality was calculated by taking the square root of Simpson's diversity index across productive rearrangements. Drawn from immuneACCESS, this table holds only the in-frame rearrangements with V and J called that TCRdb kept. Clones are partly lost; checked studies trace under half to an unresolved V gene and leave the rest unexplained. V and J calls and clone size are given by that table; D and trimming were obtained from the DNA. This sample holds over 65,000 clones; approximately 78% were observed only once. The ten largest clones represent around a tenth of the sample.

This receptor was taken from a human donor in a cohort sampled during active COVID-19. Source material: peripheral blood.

The sequenced DNA: TGTGCCAGCAGTGGACGACAGGGGGAGGGCTGGTCGGGGCGCGAGCAGTACTTC. Its amino acids are CASSGRQGEGWSGREQYF. This receptor chain uses TRBV6-1 and TRBJ2-7; 9 central nucleotides agree with TRBD1. Looking up the germline V gene yields CDR1 MNHNS and CDR2 SASEGT. CDR3 length: 18 amino acids, cysteine to phenylalanine. Just CDR3 DNA is preserved here, 54 bases in frame from base 1. Trimming leaves V shorter by 4 bases and J shorter by 6 bases, with the junction holding 19 bases beyond the gene matches.